The 28 T cell receptor beta chains in this list originate from one sample, sequenced in a study of cytomegalovirus exposure and HLA in healthy donors. Sequenced by immunoSEQ multiplex PCR; TCRdb stores in-frame clones only, minus some. The data show 55,000 to 80,000 clones, with just under 95% seen just once and around 7% held by the top ten. Sequencing used PBMCs. These receptors were collected from a woman aged 18 to 35 in good health and CMV-seropositive.

The CDR3 spells CASVVAGGPFEQYF. The CDR3 DNA is TGTGCCAGTGTTGTAGCGGGAGGTCCCTTCGAGCAGTACTTC. The rearrangement links TRBV6-1 to TRBJ2-7, with 10 bases identical to TRBD2. This CDR3 spans 14 amino acids. Unmatched junction bases numbered 11, after V lost 9 bases and J lost 6 bases. Germline loops: CDR1 MNHNS, CDR2 SASEGT.

V is TRBV29-1 and J is TRBJ1-1, with 7 bases that match TRBD1. The junction had 7 bases not matched to a gene; V was cut back by 8 bases and J by 4 bases. Germline CDR1 is SQVTM and CDR2 is ANQGSEA. The CDR3 runs 12 residues. The CDR3 loop reads CSYSRGSTEAFF. The CDR3 coding sequence is TGCAGCTACTCCAGGGGGAGCACTGAAGCTTTCTTT.

J is TRBJ2-1 and V is TRBV27; 11 bases match TRBD2. CDR3 length: 15 residues. Germline CDR1 reads MNHEY; CDR2 reads SMNVEV (reference sequence). The junction had 5 bases not matched to a gene; V was cut back by 4 bases and J by 6 bases. DNA of the CDR3: TGTGCCAGCAGTTGGCGTAGCGGGAGGGCCAATGAGCAGTTCTTC. Amino acids: CASSWRSGRANEQFF.

CDR3 region: CASSATPLSTGELFF. The CDR3 DNA reads TGTGCCAGCAGCGCCACACCTCTTTCCACCGGGGAGCTGTTTTTT. This sequence joins TRBV11-3 and TRBJ2-2; D ambiguous. The CDR3 spans 15 residues. CDR1 and CDR2 (germline): SGHNT, YENEEA. Trimming took off 5 bases at V and 4 bases at J, with 14 bases between the two ends.

This sequence joins TRBV28 and TRBJ1-5; D is perhaps TRBD1 (5 bases). The length of the CDR3 is 16 residues. V was cut by 5 bases and J by 0 bases, with 14 bases left in between. The germline CDR1 and CDR2 sequences are MDHEN and SYDVKM. The CDR3 protein is CASSLRAGRSNQPQHF. CDR3 sequence (DNA): TGTGCCAGCAGTCTCCGAGCAGGGCGTAGCAATCAGCCCCAGCATTTT.

V gene TRBV11-2 combines with J gene TRBJ2-7; possibly TRBD1 for D (5 bases). The CDR3 extends over 14 amino acids. CDR1 and CDR2 from the germline V gene are SGHAT and FQNNGV. The ends were cut back, 2 bases at V and 3 bases at J, with 11 bases in the middle. For the CDR3, the DNA is TGTGCCAGCAGCTTAAACAGGCCAGACTACGAGCAGTACTTC. Its protein is CASSLNRPDYEQYF.

The chain joins TRBV7-9 to TRBJ2-3, with TRBD2 matching over 11 bases. In germline, CDR1 is SEHNR, CDR2 FQNEAQ (reference sequence). The CDR3 has 16 residues. Trimming cost V 5 bases and J 5 bases; bases outside gene matches: 9. The CDR3 spells CASSKILAGEKDTQYF. For the CDR3, the DNA is TGTGCCAGCAGCAAGATACTAGCGGGGGAGAAAGATACGCAGTATTTT.

This chain connects TRBV18 to TRBJ2-1, with 7 bases lining up with TRBD1. V lost 2 bases to trimming and J lost 7 bases; unmatched junction nucleotides: 2. The CDR3 spans 13 residues. The germline gives CDR1 KGHSH, CDR2 LQKENI. The CDR3 sequence is CASSPGTANEQFF. In nucleotides, the CDR3 is TGTGCCAGCTCACCAGGGACAGCGAATGAGCAGTTCTTC.

This rearrangement joins TRBV30 to TRBJ2-1; TRBD2 matches at 8 bases. Trimming took 0 bases from V and 4 from J; bases not matched to a gene: 11. Germline V gene sequence: CDR1 GTSNPN, CDR2 SVGIG (reference sequence). The CDR3 runs to 17 residues. CDR3 coding DNA: TGTGCCTGGAGTGTACCGGGGGGGAGTAGTCGGTACAATGAGCAGTTCTTC. Translated, it gives CAWSVPGGSSRYNEQFF. Supplemented by reference TRBV30 and TRBJ2-1, the full variable domain reads SQTIHQWPATLVQPVGSPLSLECTVEGTSNPNLYWYRQAAGRGLQLLFYSVGIGQISSEVPQNLSASRPQDRQFILSSKKLLLSDSGFYLCAWSVPGGSSRYNEQFFGPGTRLTVL.

The V and J genes are TRBV7-8 and TRBJ2-3, with 7 positions matching TRBD2. Per germline, CDR1 SGHVS and CDR2 FQNEAQ. Trimming cost V 4 bases and J 0 bases; bases outside gene matches: 10. The CDR3 runs to 17 residues. The CDR3 region is CASSSPQLASSTDTQYF. CDR3 nucleotide sequence: TGTGCCAGCAGCTCACCCCAACTAGCGAGTAGCACAGATACGCAGTATTTT.

V gene TRBV18 combines with J gene TRBJ1-4; TRBD1 is a possible D gene (6 bases). This CDR3 is 16 amino acids long. V was shortened by 1 base and J by 0 bases, with 9 bases between the two germline ends. The germline V gene encodes CDR1 KGHSH and CDR2 LQKENI. The CDR3 reads CASSPQGVATNEKLFF. The CDR3 nucleotides are TGTGCCAGCTCACCACAGGGGGTTGCAACTAATGAAAAACTGTTTTTT. Based on the CDR3 plus reference TRBV18 and TRBJ1-4, the full variable domain is NAGVMQNPRHLVRRRGQEARLRCSPMKGHSHVYWYRQLPEEGLKFMVYLQKENIIDESGMPKERFSAEFPKEGPSILRIQQVVRGDSAAYFCASSPQGVATNEKLFFGSGTQLSVL.

This clone was seen just once. The V gene is TRBV5-1, the J gene TRBJ1-2, with D tentatively TRBD1 (5 bases). This CDR3 spans 14 amino acids. V gave up 4 bases and J gave up 4 bases, with 14 bases separating them. In germline, CDR1 is SGHRS, CDR2 YFSETQ. In nucleotides, the CDR3 is TGCGCCAGCAGCCCCGGGGGAGGAACCTATGGCTACACCTTC. Amino acid sequence: CASSPGGGTYGYTF.

This chain joins TRBV14 and TRBJ1-6; D gene ambiguous. V was clipped by 4 bases and J by 7 bases, with 17 bases between them. The CDR3 length is 16 residues. Germline CDR1 reads SGHDN; CDR2 reads FVKESK. CDR3 region: CASSPMTPGGNSPLHF. For the CDR3, the DNA is TGTGCCAGCAGCCCAATGACCCCTGGAGGAAATTCACCCCTCCACTTT.

This chain links TRBV19 with TRBJ2-7, with 7 bases matching TRBD1. This CDR3 has 14 amino acids. Losses at the gene ends were 6 bases for V and 0 bases for J; bases not matched to a gene: 5. In germline, CDR1 is LNHDA, CDR2 SQIVND (reference sequence). The DNA for the CDR3 is TGTGCCAGTAGGGAACAGGGGAGCTCCTACGAGCAGTACTTC. Translating it yields CASREQGSSYEQYF.

The CDR3 coding sequence is TGTGCCAGCAGCCTAATCGCACAGGGAACAAGAAACACCATATATTTT. Amino acid sequence: CASSLIAQGTRNTIYF. The genes are TRBV9 and TRBJ1-3; tentative D call: TRBD1 (6 bases). This CDR3 is 16 amino acids long. Germline V gene data show CDR1 as SGDLS and CDR2 as YYNGEE. V lost 4 bases to trimming and J lost 5 bases, with 19 bases between them.

The rearrangement joins TRBV5-3 to TRBJ2-7, with D perhaps TRBD2 (6 bases). TRBV5-3 is sorted into the ORF group, with uncertain function. Trimming stripped 6 bases from V and 0 bases from J, with 16 bases between. The CDR3 length is 15 residues. The CDR3 sequence is CARIYGEEISYEQYF. In DNA, the CDR3 is TGTGCCAGAATATACGGGGAGGAGATCTCCTACGAGCAGTACTTC.

The chain carries TRBV5-1 and TRBJ2-6, with 10 bases matching TRBD1. Trimming cost V 4 bases and J 4 bases; bases outside gene matches: 5. CDR3 length: 16 residues. Germline V lookup: CDR1 SGHRS, CDR2 YFSETQ. The CDR3 DNA follows: TGCGCCAGCAGCCCGGGACAGGGGCTCGGGGCCAACGTCCTGACTTTC. This encodes CASSPGQGLGANVLTF.

V usage is TRBV25-1 and J usage is TRBJ1-1; D is undetermined. Germline V gene sequence: CDR1 MGHDK, CDR2 SYGVNS. V gave up 10 bases and J gave up 3 bases, with 12 bases separating them. CDR3 length: 12 amino acids. CDR3 region: CATFSGYTEAFF. The CDR3 coding sequence is TGTGCCACCTTCTCAGGCTACACTGAAGCTTTCTTT.

The chain combines TRBV2 with TRBJ2-7, with D perhaps TRBD2 (5 bases). This CDR3 has 14 amino acids. With 8 bases removed from V and 5 bases from J, the gap between germline ends came to 19 bases. Germline assignment: CDR1 SNHLY and CDR2 FYNNEI. In DNA form, the CDR3 reads TGTGCCAGCGGCCCGGACTGGACGTGGGACGAGCAGTACTTC. Protein: CASGPDWTWDEQYF.

The chain couples TRBV28 to TRBJ1-2; D might be TRBD1 (6 bases). Deletions cut 1 base from V and 5 bases from J, with 11 bases between. The CDR3 loop spans 14 amino acids. CDR1 and CDR2 (germline): MDHEN, SYDVKM. As DNA, the CDR3 is TGTGCCAGCAGTTTATCGGGAGGGGGGTATGGCTACACCTTC. It specifies CASSLSGGGYGYTF.

This chain's CDR3 is CASSFLGTGAEKLFF. The CDR3 nucleotides read TGTGCCAGCAGCTTTTTAGGGACAGGGGCTGAAAAACTGTTTTTT. The V and J genes are TRBV7-2 and TRBJ1-4; 10 bases align to TRBD1. The CDR3 extends over 15 amino acids. Per the germline V gene, CDR1 is SGHTA and CDR2 is FQGNSA. V shed 3 bases, J shed 7 bases, and the junction held 5 bases outside the gene matches. Drawing the rest from reference TRBV7-2 and TRBJ1-4, the complete variable domain is GAGVSQSPSNKVTEKGKDVELRCDPISGHTALYWYRQSLGQGLEFLIYFQGNSAPDKSGLPSDRFSAERTGGSVSTLTIQRTQQEDSAVYLCASSFLGTGAEKLFFGSGTQLSVL.

The rearrangement links TRBV4-2 to TRBJ2-3; 11 nucleotides agree with TRBD2. The ends lost 1 base at V and 3 bases at J; junction bases unmatched: 12. CDR3 size: 19 residues. Germline V lookup: CDR1 LGHNA, CDR2 YNFKEQ. Written as DNA, the CDR3 is TGTGCCAGCAGCCAAGTTTCGGGACTAGCGGCAATGGGGACAGATACGCAGTATTTT. This codes for CASSQVSGLAAMGTDTQYF.

CDR3 nucleotides: TGTGCCAGCAGCCAAGTTCCCCAGTCCTACGAGCAGTACTTC. This gives the protein CASSQVPQSYEQYF. This chain joins TRBV4-2 and TRBJ2-7, with no clear D. CDR3 size: 14 residues. Germline loops: CDR1 LGHNA, CDR2 YNFKEQ. Trimming removed 1 base from V and 1 base from J, with 8 bases in between.

The rearrangement uses TRBV5-1 and TRBJ1-4; maybe TRBD1 (6 bases). Trimming stripped 0 bases from V and 3 bases from J, with 12 bases between. Germline lookup yields CDR1 SGHRS and CDR2 YFSETQ. CDR3 length: 16 residues. CDR3 sequence (DNA): TGCGCCAGCAGCTTGGGATCCGGACAGCCTAATGAAAAACTGTTTTTT. Translating it yields CASSLGSGQPNEKLFF.

This rearrangement joins TRBV5-1 to TRBJ2-3; tentative D call: TRBD2 (6 bases). V was trimmed by 0 bases and J by 3 bases, leaving 8 bases between them. Germline V gene sequence: CDR1 SGHRS, CDR2 YFSETQ. The CDR3 contains 14 residues. Written as DNA, the CDR3 is TGCGCCAGCAGCTTGGCTAGCGAGACAGATACGCAGTATTTT. It encodes CASSLASETDTQYF. Using reference TRBV5-1 and TRBJ2-3 for the parts outside the CDR3, the full variable domain is KAGVTQTPRYLIKTRGQQVTLSCSPISGHRSVSWYQQTPGQGLQFLFEYFSETQRNKGNFPGRFSGRQFSNSRSEMNVSTLELGDSALYLCASSLASETDTQYFGPGTRLTVL.

The V call is TRBV5-1, the J call TRBJ2-1; TRBD2 agrees at 8 bases. V shed 4 bases and J 4 bases; nucleotides not matched to a gene: 7. Germline V gene data show CDR1 as SGHRS and CDR2 as YFSETQ. The CDR3 sequence is 15 residues long. The CDR3 here is CASSEGSGAYNEQFF. Written as DNA, the CDR3 is TGCGCCAGCAGCGAGGGTAGCGGGGCTTACAATGAGCAGTTCTTC.

This chain links TRBV5-8 with TRBJ2-7, with a weak D call TRBD1 (5 bases). This CDR3 region has 12 residues. Germline loops: CDR1 SGHTS, CDR2 YDEGEE. V was clipped by 2 bases and J by 6 bases, with 9 bases between them. The chain's CDR3 is CASSFAGFEQYF. CDR3 sequence (DNA): TGTGCCAGCAGCTTTGCAGGGTTCGAGCAGTACTTC.

The V gene is TRBV27, the J gene TRBJ2-6; 7 nucleotides agree with TRBD1. The V and J ends lost 4 bases and 0 bases, in that order; junction bases with no gene match: 9. CDR1 MNHEY and CDR2 SMNVEV come from the germline V gene (reference sequence). The CDR3 covers 18 residues. The CDR3 DNA reads TGTGCCAGCAGTTCACAGGGGCCGCAATACTCTGGGGCCAACGTCCTGACTTTC. The encoded protein is CASSSQGPQYSGANVLTF.